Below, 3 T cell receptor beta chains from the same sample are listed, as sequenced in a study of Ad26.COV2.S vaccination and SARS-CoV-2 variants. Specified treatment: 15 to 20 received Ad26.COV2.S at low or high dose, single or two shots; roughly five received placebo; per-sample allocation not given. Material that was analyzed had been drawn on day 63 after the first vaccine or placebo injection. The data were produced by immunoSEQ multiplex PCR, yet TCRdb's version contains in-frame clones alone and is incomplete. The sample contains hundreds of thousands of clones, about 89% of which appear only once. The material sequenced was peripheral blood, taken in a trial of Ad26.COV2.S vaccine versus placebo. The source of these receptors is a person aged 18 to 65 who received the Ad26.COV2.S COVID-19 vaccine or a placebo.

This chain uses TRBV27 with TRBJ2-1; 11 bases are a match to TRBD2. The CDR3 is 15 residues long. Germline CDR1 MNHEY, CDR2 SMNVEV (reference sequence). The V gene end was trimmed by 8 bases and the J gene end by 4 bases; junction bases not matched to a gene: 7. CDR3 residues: CASSGLADLYNEQFF. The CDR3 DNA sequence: TGTGCCAGCTCGGGACTAGCGGACTTGTACAATGAGCAGTTCTTC.

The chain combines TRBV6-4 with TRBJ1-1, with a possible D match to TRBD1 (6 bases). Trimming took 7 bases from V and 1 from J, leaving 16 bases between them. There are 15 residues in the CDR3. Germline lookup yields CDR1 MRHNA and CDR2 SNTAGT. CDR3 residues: CASKIEGGGNTEAFF. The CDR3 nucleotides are TGTGCCAGCAAGATTGAGGGGGGAGGGAACACTGAAGCTTTCTTT.

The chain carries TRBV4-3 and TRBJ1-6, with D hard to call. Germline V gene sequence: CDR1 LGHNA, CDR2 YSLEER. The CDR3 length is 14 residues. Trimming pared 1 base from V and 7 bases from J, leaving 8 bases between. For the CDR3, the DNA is TGCGCCAGCAGCCAAGGACATCAGAATTCACCCCTCCACTTT. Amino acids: CASSQGHQNSPLHF.